Below are 25 T cell receptor beta chains sequenced from a single sample in a study of PD-L1 blockade in urothelial cancer. The table came from immunoSEQ multiplex PCR; TCRdb's copy has only in-frame clones and leaves some out. The table shows roughly 38,000 clones, with roughly four fifths occurring only once. The sequencing used PBMCs, collected around atezolizumab (anti-PD-L1) treatment. All receptors derive from an older man with urothelial cancer.

The V call is TRBV7-9, the J call TRBJ2-3; maybe TRBD2 (7 bases). This CDR3 contains 16 residues. V was pared by 4 bases and J by 3 bases, with 17 bases between. Per the germline V gene, CDR1 is SEHNR and CDR2 is FQNEAQ (reference sequence). The CDR3 spells CASSWGRGALTDTQYF. In DNA form, the CDR3 reads TGTGCCAGCAGCTGGGGCCGGGGGGCTTTGACAGATACGCAGTATTTT.

This sequence joins TRBV7-3 and TRBJ1-1; D gene unclear. This CDR3 region has 14 residues. Between the trimmed V and J ends, which lost 3 bases and 1 base, there was a span of 9 bases. In germline, CDR1 is SGHTA, CDR2 FQGTGA. The CDR3 DNA follows: TGTGCCAGCAGCTTGGTGGGAGGGAACACTGAAGCTTTCTTT. Translated, it gives CASSLVGGNTEAFF.

The V and J genes are TRBV28 and TRBJ2-1, with TRBD2 matching 11 bases. This CDR3 has 15 residues. V lost 2 bases, J lost 10 bases, and 7 bases stayed unmatched. The germline gives CDR1 MDHEN, CDR2 SYDVKM. This chain's CDR3 is CASSLQRLAGWEQFF. CDR3 bases: TGTGCCAGCAGTTTACAAAGACTAGCGGGGTGGGAGCAGTTCTTC.

In its sample, this clone was seen once. This chain connects TRBV27 to TRBJ1-4; D may be TRBD1 (5 bases). V lost 3 bases and J 8 bases, leaving 13 bases between the germline ends. The germline V gene encodes CDR1 MNHEY and CDR2 SMNVEV (reference sequence). This CDR3 is built from 14 residues. Written as DNA, the CDR3 is TGTGCCAGCAGTTTCAAGGGGATTGGGGAAAAACTGTTTTTT. Residues: CASSFKGIGEKLFF.

V and J are TRBV18 and TRBJ2-7; D possibly corresponds to TRBD2 (6 bases). V was trimmed by 0 bases and J by 1 base, leaving 13 bases between them. Looked up from germline, CDR1 is KGHSH and CDR2 is LQKENI. The CDR3 length is 16 residues. CDR3 amino acids: CASSPPRGDQSYEQYF. CDR3 DNA: TGTGCCAGCTCACCACCGCGCGGGGACCAGTCCTACGAGCAGTACTTC.

This rearrangement joins TRBV6-6 to TRBJ2-1; TRBD2 agrees at 9 bases. Trimming at V came to 6 bases and at J to 2 bases, leaving 8 bases not matched to a gene. The V gene's germline CDR1 is MNHNY and CDR2 SVGAGI (reference sequence). The CDR3 runs to 16 residues. The CDR3 nucleotides are TGTGCCAGCAGGGACCGGGCGGGGGGGCCCTACAATGAGCAGTTCTTC. Translation gives CASRDRAGGPYNEQFF.

The chain uses TRBV4-3 and TRBJ1-3; D might be TRBD1 (6 bases). Germline lookup yields CDR1 LGHNA and CDR2 YSLEER. CDR3 size: 17 residues. Trimming removed 0 bases at V and 0 bases at J, with 12 bases between. The CDR3 DNA sequence: TGCGCCAGCAGCCAAGATCGAAAGGGACACTCTGGAAACACCATATATTTT. This encodes CASSQDRKGHSGNTIYF.

The CDR3 DNA sequence: TGCGCCAGCAGCCTGCTTGGGGGGAATGAGCAGTTCTTC. Translation: CASSLLGGNEQFF. J is TRBJ2-1 and V is TRBV4-1; D is perhaps TRBD2 (6 bases). V lost 4 bases to trimming and J lost 7 bases, with 11 bases between them. The germline V gene has CDR1 MGHRA and CDR2 YSYEKL. The CDR3 is 13 residues long.

V usage is TRBV6-5 and J usage is TRBJ1-2; D is perhaps TRBD1 (5 bases). This CDR3 contains 14 residues. Germline V gives CDR1 MNHEY, CDR2 SVGAGI. V was clipped by 6 bases and J by 4 bases, with 15 bases between them. As DNA, the CDR3 is TGTGCCAGCAGCGGCATGGGCGGGGGCTATGGCTACACCTTC. Residues: CASSGMGGGYGYTF.

This sequence joins TRBV28 and TRBJ1-1; no firm D call. This CDR3 has 15 residues. The V end lost 6 bases, the J end lost 5 bases, and 19 bases lay between the germline ends. Germline CDR1 and CDR2: MDHEN and SYDVKM. Here the CDR3 DNA reads TGTGCCAGCAGCCCCCCCCGGGGTGATCGGACTGAAGCTTTCTTT. Translation: CASSPPRGDRTEAFF.

The DNA for the CDR3 is TGTGCCAGCAGCGCCATGCAGATGGCCGGAGGGGGCTACACCTTC. It translates to CASSAMQMAGGGYTF. The rearrangement joins TRBV9 to TRBJ1-2; D is uncertain. The V gene lost 3 bases and the J gene lost 8 bases, with 20 bases spanning the gap. The CDR3 is 15 amino acids. CDR1 is SGDLS and CDR2 is YYNGEE in the germline V gene. The whole variable domain, remainder taken from reference TRBV9 and TRBJ1-2, is DSGVTQTPKHLITATGQRVTLRCSPRSGDLSVYWYQQSLDQGLQFLIQYYNGEERAKGNILERFSAQQFPDLHSELNLSSLELGDSALYFCASSAMQMAGGGYTFGSGTRLTVV.

The rearrangement uses TRBV4-3 and TRBJ2-1; maybe TRBD2 (6 bases). Germline V gives CDR1 LGHNA, CDR2 YSLEER. The V end lost 2 bases, the J end lost 3 bases, and 11 bases lay between the germline ends. This CDR3 comprises 15 residues. This CDR3 is CASSQRSGGYNEQFF. For the CDR3, the DNA is TGCGCCAGCAGCCAACGTAGCGGCGGCTACAATGAGCAGTTCTTC.

The chain recombines TRBV28 with TRBJ2-2; the D gene is possibly TRBD2 (5 bases). V was clipped by 4 bases and J by 4 bases, with 19 bases between them. Germline CDR1 reads MDHEN; CDR2 reads SYDVKM. The CDR3 extends over 17 amino acids. The CDR3 coding sequence is TGTGCCAGCAGTTCCCTAAAGGGAGTTAAGGGCACCGGGGAGCTGTTTTTT. This encodes CASSSLKGVKGTGELFF.

Turning to this clone: At one end the junction does not follow the germline gene, possibly because of a read error. The chain uses TRBV5-1 and TRBJ1-1; 8 bases map to TRBD1. Germline CDR1 and CDR2: SGHRS and YFSETQ. The CDR3 covers 14 residues. CDR3 in amino acids: CVSMGRGPDTEAFF. Here the CDR3 DNA reads TGCGTCAGCATGGGCAGGGGGCCGGACACTGAAGCTTTCTTT. Full variable domain (outside the CDR3, taken from reference TRBV5-1 and TRBJ1-1): KAGVTQTPRYLIKTRGQQVTLSCSPISGHRSVSWYQQTPGQGLQFLFEYFSETQRNKGNFPGRFSGRQFSNSRSEMNVSTLELGDSALYLCVSMGRGPDTEAFFGQGTRLTVV.

J is TRBJ2-1 and V is TRBV5-1; 13 bases line up with TRBD2. V shed 2 bases and J 10 bases; nucleotides not matched to a gene: 15. The length of the CDR3 is 18 residues. Germline V lookup: CDR1 SGHRS, CDR2 YFSETQ. CDR3 DNA sequence: TGCGCCAGCAGCTTACCGACTAGCGGGAGGAGCCCCCGTAGGGAGCAGTTCTTC. As protein: CASSLPTSGRSPRREQFF.

DNA for the CDR3: TGTGCCAGCTCAGCAGGGCAGGGGCAGTTCTTC. Protein sequence: CASSAGQGQFF. V usage is TRBV18 and J usage is TRBJ2-1; D perhaps matches TRBD1 (5 bases). The CDR3 contains 11 residues. With 5 bases removed from V and 12 bases from J, the gap between germline ends came to 11 bases. Germline V gives CDR1 KGHSH, CDR2 LQKENI.

This sequence joins TRBV5-1 and TRBJ1-4; 12 positions agree with TRBD1. The germline gives CDR1 SGHRS, CDR2 YFSETQ. The V gene end was trimmed by 4 bases and the J gene end by 7 bases; junction bases not matched to a gene: 5. CDR3 length equals 15 residues. The CDR3 coding sequence is TGCGCCAGCAGCCCTTCGGGACAGGGGGCTGAAAAACTGTTTTTT. Translating it yields CASSPSGQGAEKLFF.

About this clone itself: Within the sample, other DNA sequences also encode this same CDR3. The DNA for the CDR3 is TGTGCCAGCAGCCAAGTAAGGGGCCTGGGGGAGACCCAGTACTTC. This translates into CASSQVRGLGETQYF. The chain links TRBV14 to TRBJ2-5; D might be TRBD1 (5 bases). Germline CDR1 reads SGHDN; CDR2 reads FVKESK. The CDR3 sequence is 15 residues long. V lost 1 base and J 5 bases, leaving 14 bases between the germline ends.

The chain joins TRBV12-5 to TRBJ2-5; D is undetermined. The V gene lost 6 bases and the J gene lost 4 bases, with 6 bases spanning the gap. This CDR3 comprises 11 residues. Germline CDR1 is LGHNT and CDR2 is FRNRAP. The CDR3 DNA follows: TGTGCTAGTGGCTCGGGAGAGACCCAGTACTTC. Its translation is CASGSGETQYF.

The chain uses TRBV5-4 and TRBJ2-3, with 9 bases that match TRBD1. J was trimmed by 5 bases and V by 4 bases; bases with no gene match: 8. The CDR3 runs 15 residues. Looked up from germline, CDR1 is SGHNT and CDR2 is YYREEE (reference sequence). The CDR3 DNA reads as TGTGCCAGCAGCCCGGGACAGGGTTTCAGAGATACGCAGTATTTT. Translated: CASSPGQGFRDTQYF.

CDR3 bases: TGTGCCAGTAGGAGACAGGGGCAGAACTATGGCTACACCTTC. Amino acid sequence: CASRRQGQNYGYTF. The chain recombines TRBV5-4 with TRBJ1-2; 8 bases map to TRBD1. CDR3 length: 14 amino acids. Trimming removed 8 bases from V and 2 bases from J; junction bases left unmatched: 8. CDR1 and CDR2 from the germline V gene are SGHNT and YYREEE (reference sequence). The whole variable domain, remainder taken from reference TRBV5-4 and TRBJ1-2, is ETGVTQSPTHLIKTRGQQVTLRCSSQSGHNTVSWYQQALGQGPQFIFQYYREEENGRGNFPPRFSGLQFPNYSSELNVNALELDDSALYLCASRRQGQNYGYTFGSGTRLTVV.

The rearrangement joins TRBV9 to TRBJ2-3; 10 bases map to TRBD2. The CDR3 is made up of 15 amino acids. V lost 5 bases, J lost 3 bases, and 6 bases stayed unmatched. CDR1 and CDR2 (germline): SGDLS, YYNGEE. The CDR3 loop reads CASRELAGLTDTQYF. In DNA form, the CDR3 reads TGTGCCAGCAGAGAACTAGCGGGGTTGACAGATACGCAGTATTTT.

This clone came up once. This chain joins TRBV2 and TRBJ1-2, with 10 bases fitting TRBD1. There are 12 residues in the CDR3. Germline V gene data show CDR1 as SNHLY and CDR2 as FYNNEI. V shed 6 bases, J shed 6 bases, and the junction held 1 base outside the gene matches. The CDR3 DNA reads TGTGCCAGCAGAGACAGGGGGCATGGCTACACCTTC. Translation gives CASRDRGHGYTF.

The CDR3 sequence: CASGSTRTGTYNEQFF. The CDR3 DNA reads TGTGCTAGTGGTTCCACAAGGACAGGGACCTACAATGAGCAGTTCTTC. The genes are TRBV12-5 and TRBJ2-1; 8 bases map to TRBD1. V lost 4 bases, J lost 2 bases, and 7 bases stayed unmatched. Germline V gives CDR1 LGHNT, CDR2 FRNRAP. There are 16 residues in the CDR3. The entire variable domain, with the rest obtained from reference TRBV12-5 and TRBJ2-1, is as follows: DARVTQTPRHKVTEMGQEVTMRCQPILGHNTVFWYRQTMMQGLELLAYFRNRAPLDDSGMPKDRFSAEMPDATLATLKIQPSEPRDSAVYFCASGSTRTGTYNEQFFGPGTRLTVL.

The chain is built from TRBV2 and TRBJ2-7; TRBD2 matches at 9 bases. The CDR3 loop spans 15 amino acids. With V trimmed by 7 bases and J by 4 bases, 11 bases remained unmatched. The germline CDR1 and CDR2 sequences are SNHLY and FYNNEI. This chain's CDR3 is CASKIGVAGEYEQYF. The CDR3 nucleotides are TGTGCCAGCAAAATCGGGGTAGCGGGAGAGTACGAGCAGTACTTC.